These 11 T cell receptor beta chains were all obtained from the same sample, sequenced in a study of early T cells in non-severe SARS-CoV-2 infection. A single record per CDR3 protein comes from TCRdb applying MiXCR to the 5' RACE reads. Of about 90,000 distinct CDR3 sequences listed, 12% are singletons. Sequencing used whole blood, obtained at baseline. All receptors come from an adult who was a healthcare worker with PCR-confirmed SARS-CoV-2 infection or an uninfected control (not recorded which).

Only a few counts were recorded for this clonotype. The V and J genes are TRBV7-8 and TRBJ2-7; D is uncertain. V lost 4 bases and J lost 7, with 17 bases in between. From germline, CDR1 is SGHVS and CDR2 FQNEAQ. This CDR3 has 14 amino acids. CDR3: CASSSGPYPTEQYF. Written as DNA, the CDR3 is TGTGCCAGCAGCTCCGGGCCCTACCCTACGGAGCAGTACTTC.

The CDR3 region has the DNA TGTGCCAGCAGCCCCCGGGGGGGGGGAATCACAGATACGCAGTATTTT. It encodes CASSPRGGGITDTQYF. The chain is built from TRBV11-2 and TRBJ2-3, with 8 bases matching TRBD2. The length of the CDR3 is 16 residues. Germline-derived CDR1 and CDR2 are SGHAT and FQNNGV. The ends lost 5 bases at V and 2 bases at J; junction bases unmatched: 9. The variable domain in full, with the rest retrieved from reference TRBV11-2 and TRBJ2-3, is EAGVAQSPRYKIIEKRQSVAFWCNPISGHATLYWYQQILGQGPKLLIQFQNNGVVDDSQLPKDRFSAERLKGVDSTLKIQPAKLEDSAVYLCASSPRGGGITDTQYFGPGTRLTVL.

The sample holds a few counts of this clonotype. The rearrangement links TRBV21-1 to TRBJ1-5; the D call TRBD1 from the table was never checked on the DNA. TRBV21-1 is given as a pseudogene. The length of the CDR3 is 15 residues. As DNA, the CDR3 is TGTGCCAGCAGCCCCCGGGGCAGGGTAGAGCAGCCCCAGCATTTT. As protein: CASSPRGRVEQPQHF.

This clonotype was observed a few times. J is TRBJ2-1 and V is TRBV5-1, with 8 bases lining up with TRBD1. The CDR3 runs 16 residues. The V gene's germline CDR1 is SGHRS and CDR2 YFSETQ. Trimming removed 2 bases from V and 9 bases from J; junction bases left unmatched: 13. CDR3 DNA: TGCGCCAGCAGCTTAGTGACCGGGACAGGTAATCTTGAGCAGTTCTTC. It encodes CASSLVTGTGNLEQFF. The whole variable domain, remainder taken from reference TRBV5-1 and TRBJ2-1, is KAGVTQTPRYLIKTRGQQVTLSCSPISGHRSVSWYQQTPGQGLQFLFEYFSETQRNKGNFPGRFSGRQFSNSRSEMNVSTLELGDSALYLCASSLVTGTGNLEQFFGPGTRLTVL.

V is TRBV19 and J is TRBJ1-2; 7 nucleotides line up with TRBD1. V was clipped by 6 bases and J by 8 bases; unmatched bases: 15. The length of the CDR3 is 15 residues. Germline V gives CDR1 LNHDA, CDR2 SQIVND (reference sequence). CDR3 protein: CASSPRDRRLLGYTF. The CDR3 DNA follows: TGTGCCAGTAGCCCCCGGGACAGACGTCTGCTAGGCTACACCTTC.

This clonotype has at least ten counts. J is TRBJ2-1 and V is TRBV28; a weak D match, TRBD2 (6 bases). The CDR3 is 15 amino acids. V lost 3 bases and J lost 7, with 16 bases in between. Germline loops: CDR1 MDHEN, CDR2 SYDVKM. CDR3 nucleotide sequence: TGTGCCAGCAGTTTGCCGGGGCCCAGCGGGAATGAGCAGTTCTTC. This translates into CASSLPGPSGNEQFF.

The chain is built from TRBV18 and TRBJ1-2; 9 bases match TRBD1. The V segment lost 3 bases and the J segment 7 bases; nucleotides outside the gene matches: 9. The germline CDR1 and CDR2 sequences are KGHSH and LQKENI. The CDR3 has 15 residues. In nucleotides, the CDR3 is TGTGCCAGCTCACCGTCTTGGGGACAGGGCGGTGGCTACACCTTC. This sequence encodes CASSPSWGQGGGYTF. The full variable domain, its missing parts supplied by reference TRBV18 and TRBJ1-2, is NAGVMQNPRHLVRRRGQEARLRCSPMKGHSHVYWYRQLPEEGLKFMVYLQKENIIDESGMPKERFSAEFPKEGPSILRIQQVVRGDSAAYFCASSPSWGQGGGYTFGSGTRLTVV.

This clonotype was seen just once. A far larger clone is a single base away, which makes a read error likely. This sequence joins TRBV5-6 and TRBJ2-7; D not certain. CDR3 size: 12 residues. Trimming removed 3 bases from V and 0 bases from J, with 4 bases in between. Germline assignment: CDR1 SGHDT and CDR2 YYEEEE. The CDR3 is CASSWSSYEQYF. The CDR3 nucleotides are TGTGCCAGCAGCTGGAGCTCCTACGAGCAGTACTTC.

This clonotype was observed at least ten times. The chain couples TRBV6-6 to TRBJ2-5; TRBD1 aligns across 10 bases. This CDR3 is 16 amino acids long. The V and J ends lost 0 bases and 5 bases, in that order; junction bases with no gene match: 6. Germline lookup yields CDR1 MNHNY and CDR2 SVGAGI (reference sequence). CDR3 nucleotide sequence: TGTGCCAGCAGTTACTCAGCGACAGGGGGCAGGGAGACCCAGTACTTC. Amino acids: CASSYSATGGRETQYF.

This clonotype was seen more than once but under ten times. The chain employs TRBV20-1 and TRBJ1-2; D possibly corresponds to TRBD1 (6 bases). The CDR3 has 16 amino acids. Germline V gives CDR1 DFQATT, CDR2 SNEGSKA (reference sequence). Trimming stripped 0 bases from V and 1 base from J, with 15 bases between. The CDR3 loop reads CSARDFRPGVNYGYTF. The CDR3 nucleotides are TGCAGTGCTAGAGATTTCAGGCCAGGGGTTAACTATGGCTACACCTTC.

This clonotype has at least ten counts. In nucleotides, the CDR3 is TGCAGTGCTAGAGACCGGACACGGGCTCGCAATGAGCAGTTCTTC. Translating gives CSARDRTRARNEQFF. The rearrangement joins TRBV20-1 to TRBJ2-1, with D perhaps matching TRBD1 (5 bases). Germline V gene lookup returns CDR1 DFQATT and CDR2 SNEGSKA (reference sequence). This CDR3 has 15 amino acids. Trimming removed 0 bases from V and 6 bases from J, with 15 bases in between.